The TCR beta chain under discussion was sequenced for a study of response to subunit inactivated influenza vaccine. Study conclusions and caveats: Authors suggested each seasonal influenza vaccination recruits few new T cells.

The CDR3 is made up of 16 amino acids. Germline V gives CDR1 SGDLS, CDR2 YYNGEE. The V end was cut by 2 bases, the J end by 4 bases, with 16 bases between. TCRdb re-derived calls from the RT-PCR reads in MiXCR, one entry per CDR3 protein. The sample lists 450,000 to 700,000 distinct CDR3 sequences, 13% to 15% occurring once. Concerning this clonotype: The target antigen is unknown.

V usage is TRBV9 and J usage is TRBJ2-1; D not resolved. This TCR derives from a man in his forties or fifties who received an inactivated influenza vaccine. This specimen consisted of PBMCs from blood, obtained about 11 days after vaccination. The CDR3 sequence: CASSVFSGPLYNEQFF. The CDR3 coding sequence is TGTGCCAGCAGCGTCTTTTCGGGTCCTCTATACAATGAGCAGTTCTTC.